The clone carrying this T cell receptor beta chain was picked up many times. Its antigen is not identified. This sample is drawn from a study of shared clonotypes between healthy human individuals. Study-wide results and limits: With a handful of donors compared, around 5.4% of naive CD4 clonotypes were shared.

Trimming pared 0 bases from V and 3 bases from J, leaving 3 bases between. Germline lookup yields CDR1 MRHNA and CDR2 SNTAGT. The CDR3 is 13 amino acids. Both subsets, CD45RA+ naive and CD45RA-negative memory, were split from the CD4+ cells. At deep level, the assay was performed. Produced via immunoSEQ multiplex PCR; TCRdb's table is partial and in-frame only. The sample shows 780,000 or so clones, 72% of them seen only once. The receptor comes from a woman younger than 45 in good health. The chain carries TRBV6-4 and TRBJ2-1; D call uncertain. Sequenced sample: memory CD4+ T cells sorted from blood. Subset defined: CD45RA-negative fraction. CDR3 nucleotide sequence: TGTGCCAGCAGTGACTCGGACTACAATGAGCAGTTCTTC. Translation: CASSDSDYNEQFF.